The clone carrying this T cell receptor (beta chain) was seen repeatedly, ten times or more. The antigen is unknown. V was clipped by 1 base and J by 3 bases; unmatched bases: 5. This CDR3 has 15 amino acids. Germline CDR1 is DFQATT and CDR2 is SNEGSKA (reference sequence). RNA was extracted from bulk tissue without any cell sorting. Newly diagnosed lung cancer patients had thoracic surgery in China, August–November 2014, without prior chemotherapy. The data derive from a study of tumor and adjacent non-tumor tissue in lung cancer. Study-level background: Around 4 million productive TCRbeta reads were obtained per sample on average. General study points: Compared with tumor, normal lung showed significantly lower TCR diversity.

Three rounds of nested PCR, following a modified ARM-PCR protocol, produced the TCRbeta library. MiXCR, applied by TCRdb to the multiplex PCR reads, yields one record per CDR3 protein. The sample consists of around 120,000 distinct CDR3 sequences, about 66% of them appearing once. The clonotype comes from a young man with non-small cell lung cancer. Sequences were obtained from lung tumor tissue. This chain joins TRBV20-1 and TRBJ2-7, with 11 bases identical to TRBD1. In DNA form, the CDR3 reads TGCAGTGCTAGAGGGACAGGGGGCTTCTTCTACGAGCAGTACTTC. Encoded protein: CSARGTGGFFYEQYF.